This TCR beta chain was profiled in a study of T-cell memory formation after mild COVID-19. Study overall: Largely, TCR clusters stayed within a single donor. Study observations and caveats: Later expanders leaned CD4+, whereas day 15 to 85 contracting clones were balanced CD4/CD8. Prior to infection, memory already included some responding clones, suggesting cross-reactive memory joined.

The CDR3 is made up of 16 amino acids. Trimming took off 3 bases at V and 3 bases at J, with 15 bases between the two ends. Per the germline V gene, CDR1 is SGHTA and CDR2 is FQGNSA. Constant-segment primers were used for 5'RACE, and the resulting TCR alpha and TCR beta cDNA libraries carried sample barcodes and UMIs. A single record per CDR3 protein comes from TCRdb applying MiXCR to the 5' RACE reads. The top ten hold 20% to 25% of the sample, which has 300,000 to 350,000 distinct CDR3 sequences, 10% to 15% seen once. A remark on this clonotype: Its antigen is as yet unknown.

The rearrangement joins TRBV7-2 to TRBJ1-5; no clear D gene. Input material: PBMCs or a T cell subset sorted from them (not recorded which). The clonotype was recovered from a man between 18 and 35 years old who had mild COVID-19 (a few samples of this study predate the infection). Cell type and time point are not known. CDR3: CASSFTSAGFNQPQHF. CDR3 bases: TGTGCCAGCAGCTTCACTTCTGCGGGGTTCAATCAGCCCCAGCATTTT.